Presented here are 5 T cell receptor beta chains from one specimen sequenced in a study of Ad26.COV2.S vaccination and SARS-CoV-2 variants. Libraries were prepared by immunoSEQ multiplex PCR; TCRdb keeps only in-frame clonotypes and omits some of them. The sample consists of just over 350,000 clones, approximately 90% of them appearing once. Source: peripheral blood, taken after recovery from COVID-19. Receptor source: a human donor who had recovered from COVID-19.

The V gene is TRBV29-1, the J gene TRBJ2-5; no clear D gene. Between the trimmed V and J ends, which lost 1 base and 4 bases, there was a span of 10 bases. Germline CDR1 is SQVTM and CDR2 is ANQGSEA. CDR3 size: 13 residues. CDR3 in DNA: TGCAGCGTTGAAGCACCGGCCCTAGAGACCCAGTACTTC. Translated, it gives CSVEAPALETQYF.

This clone was observed a few times. V is TRBV4-1 and J is TRBJ1-2; no clear D gene. The CDR3 is 13 amino acids. Between the trimmed V and J ends, which lost 2 bases and 4 bases, there was a span of 8 bases. Germline V gene lookup returns CDR1 MGHRA and CDR2 YSYEKL. CDR3 residues: CASSQLPGYGYTF. The CDR3 region has the DNA TGCGCCAGCAGCCAATTGCCGGGCTATGGCTACACCTTC.

The genes are TRBV6-6 and TRBJ2-7, with a tentative D call TRBD1 (5 bases). Trimming took 6 bases from V and 9 from J, leaving 12 bases between them. Looked up from germline, CDR1 is MNHNY and CDR2 is SVGAGI (reference sequence). This CDR3 is 11 amino acids long. The CDR3 DNA sequence: TGTGCCAGCAGCCCGTCACAGGCGCAGTACTTC. It yields the protein CASSPSQAQYF.

This chain joins TRBV9 and TRBJ1-2; maybe TRBD1 (5 bases). The V end lost 4 bases, the J end lost 4 bases, and 11 bases lay between the germline ends. The length of the CDR3 is 13 residues. CDR1 and CDR2 (germline): SGDLS, YYNGEE. CDR3 sequence: CASSPGGGYGYTF. Here the CDR3 DNA reads TGTGCCAGCAGCCCGGGGGGAGGCTATGGCTACACCTTC.

This chain uses TRBV5-6 with TRBJ2-7; a possible D gene is TRBD2 (5 bases). Germline CDR1 and CDR2: SGHDT and YYEEEE. This CDR3 spans 13 amino acids. Trimming took off 1 base at V and 5 bases at J, with 10 bases between the two ends. CDR3 DNA sequence: TGTGCCAGCAGCTTGTGGATTAGCGACGAGCAGTACTTC. It yields the protein CASSLWISDEQYF.